The entry below gives a single T cell receptor beta chain sequence along with its context. Which antigen it targets is not known. No base quality values were provided; no much bigger clone lies one nucleotide off. All of the isolated RNA was reverse transcribed with the High Capacity cDNA Reverse Transcription Kit, so expressed TCRB transcripts were sequenced. Deep immunoSEQ sequencing was performed on naive, central memory and regulatory T cell samples, with an average of about 4 million total reads per sample. After sorted cells were lysed in RLT buffer, RNA was extracted with DNase-treated RNeasy Micro or Mini kits, with the choice depending on cell number. Each cell subset was processed separately to prevent cross-contamination, with patient and healthy donor samples processed together. Using the immunoSEQ multiplex PCR, TCRB sequences were amplified from cDNA into 87-bp fragments spanning the CDR3 region. Sequencing of the amplicons was done on the Illumina HiSeq platform. The source study handled its data this way. PCR bias was computationally corrected using synthetic template baselines, reads within Hamming distance 2 were collapsed, and singletons that could not be merged were discarded. By aligning reads against IMGT, V, D and J genes, CDR3 length, and insertions or deletions at six rearrangement sites were assigned. Within each subset, clonotype counts were normalized to sorted cell number, and only after that were true diversity and Gini coefficients computed with the tcR R package. The overlap coefficient, calculated on TCRB nucleotide sequences, was used to measure repertoire sharing. Out-of-frame TCRB sequences from naive cells were analyzed to stand in for the pre-selection repertoire. Here the immuneACCESS table is served through TCRdb, limited to in-frame sequences with V and J called. Missing clones are a known gap in these copies; in checked studies unresolved V genes cover under half, and the rest lacks a known reason. That table supplies the V and J calls and clone size; D and trimming were determined from the DNA. In this sample the table shows about 660,000 clones, around 15% of which occur a single time. The leading ten clones occupy approximately 0.042% of the sample.

The CDR3 runs 13 residues from the cysteine to the phenylalanine. Left in the record is the CDR3 DNA by itself, 39 bases read in frame from the first base. CDR1 and CDR2, looked up from the germline V gene (reference sequence), are GTSNPN and SVGIG. A distance of 17 bases separates the germline ends of V and J, which lose 3 bases and 11 bases respectively. The data are from a study of beta chain features in type 1 diabetes (dated by TCRdb to the late 2010s). In the study overall: No differences in mean age, gender distribution, total cell number or subset yield were found between patients and healthy donors. Regulatory and stem cell-like memory subsets were obtained from only 8 patients and about eight healthy donors, while naive and central memory subsets were obtained from all 30 or so donors. A total of over 95,000,000 sorted cells were examined across all samples, and RNA yield correlated strongly with the number of cells per subset. The study compared TCRB repertoires of sorted circulating CD4+ T cell subsets between recently diagnosed type 1 diabetes patients and matched healthy donors. Overall study outcomes, separate from this receptor: At VDJ recombination sites, patients with type 1 diabetes made fewer insertions and deleted more nucleotides, a pattern implying thymic rearrangement abnormalities. Because the HLA sub-analyses included only small numbers of individuals, any influence of HLA type on TCRB rearrangement was left unresolved. PCR might favor shorter templates, but patient and control samples were amplified and corrected together, so any skew would affect both groups equally. A moderate but significant shortening of TCRB CDR3 length was observed in type 1 diabetes patients in all four CD4+ subsets. Naive, central memory and regulatory TCRB repertoires appeared to be more alike among patients than among healthy donors. Sequencing cDNA rather than genomic DNA could over-represent highly expressing activated cells, although activation and CD3 levels did not differ between groups.

Each donor gave one peripheral blood draw, averaging roughly 120 mL, which was collected into heparinised tubes. A BD FACSAria II and a panel including CD45RO, CCR7, CD25, CD127, CD95 and CD27 were used to sort naive, central memory, regulatory and stem cell-like memory CD4+ T cells. Purity was above 95% for every sorted population. PBMCs were isolated immediately by Lymphoprep density gradient centrifugation and stained directly without culture. So that batch effects would be minimized, each experiment stained and sorted samples in pairs, pairing one healthy donor with one patient. The V and J genes are TRBV30 and TRBJ1-5; the D segment could be TRBD1, given 5 matching bases. This receptor was obtained from a man aged 18 to 30 with type 1 diabetes. Specimen: naive CD4+ T cells from blood. Per the publication, the cell subset or site label means: true naive CD4+ T cells. In nucleotides, the sequence is TGTGCCTGGAGCCGGGCAGGGACTGGGTCCCAGCATTTT. Its amino acids are CAWSRAGTGSQHF.